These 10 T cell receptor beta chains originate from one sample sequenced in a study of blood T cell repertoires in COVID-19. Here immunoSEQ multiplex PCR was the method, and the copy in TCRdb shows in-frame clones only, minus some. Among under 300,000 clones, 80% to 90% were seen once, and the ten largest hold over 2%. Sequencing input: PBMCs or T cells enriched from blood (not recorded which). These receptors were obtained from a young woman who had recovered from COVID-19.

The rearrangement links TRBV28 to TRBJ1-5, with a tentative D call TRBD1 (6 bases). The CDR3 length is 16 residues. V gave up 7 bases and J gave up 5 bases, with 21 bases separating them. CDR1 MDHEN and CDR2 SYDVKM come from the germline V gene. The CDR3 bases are TGTGCCAGCACTCCTTCCCCGGGACACCAGGATCAGCCCCAGCATTTT. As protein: CASTPSPGHQDQPQHF.

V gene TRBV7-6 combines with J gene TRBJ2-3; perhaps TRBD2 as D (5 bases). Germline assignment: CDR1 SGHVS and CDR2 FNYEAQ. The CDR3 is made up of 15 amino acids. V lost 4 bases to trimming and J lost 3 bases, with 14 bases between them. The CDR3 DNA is TGTGCCAGCAGCTCCCTAAGGACTGGGACAGATACGCAGTATTTT. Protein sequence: CASSSLRTGTDTQYF.

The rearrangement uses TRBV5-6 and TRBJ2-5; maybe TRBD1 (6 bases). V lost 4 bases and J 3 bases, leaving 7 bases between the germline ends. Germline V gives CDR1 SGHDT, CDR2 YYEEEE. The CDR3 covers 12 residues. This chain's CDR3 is CASSGQKETQYF. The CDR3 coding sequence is TGTGCCAGCAGCGGACAGAAAGAGACCCAGTACTTC.

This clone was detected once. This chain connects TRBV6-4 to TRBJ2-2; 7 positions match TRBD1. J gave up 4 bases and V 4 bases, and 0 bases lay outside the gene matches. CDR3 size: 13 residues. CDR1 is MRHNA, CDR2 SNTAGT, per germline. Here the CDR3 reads CASSGTGTGELFF. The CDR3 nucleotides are TGTGCCAGCAGTGGGACAGGCACCGGGGAGCTGTTTTTT.

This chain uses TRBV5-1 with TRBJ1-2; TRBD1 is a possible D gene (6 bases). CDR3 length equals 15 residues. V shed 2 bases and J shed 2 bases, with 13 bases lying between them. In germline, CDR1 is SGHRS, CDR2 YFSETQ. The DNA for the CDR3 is TGCGCCAGCAGCTTTAACCCCACAGGGAACTATGGCTACACCTTC. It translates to CASSFNPTGNYGYTF.

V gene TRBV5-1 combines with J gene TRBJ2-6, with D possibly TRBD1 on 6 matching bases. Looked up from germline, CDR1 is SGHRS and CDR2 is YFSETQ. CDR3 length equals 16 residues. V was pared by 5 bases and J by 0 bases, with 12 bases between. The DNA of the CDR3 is TGCGCCAGCAGTAGGTCAGGGGCCTCTGGGGCCAACGTCCTGACTTTC. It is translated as CASSRSGASGANVLTF.

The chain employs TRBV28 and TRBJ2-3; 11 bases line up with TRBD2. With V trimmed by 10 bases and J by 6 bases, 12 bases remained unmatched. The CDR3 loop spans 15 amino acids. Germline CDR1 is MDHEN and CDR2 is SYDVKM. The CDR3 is CATIDSGGAQDTQYF. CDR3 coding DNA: TGTGCCACCATAGATAGCGGGGGGGCCCAGGATACGCAGTATTTT.

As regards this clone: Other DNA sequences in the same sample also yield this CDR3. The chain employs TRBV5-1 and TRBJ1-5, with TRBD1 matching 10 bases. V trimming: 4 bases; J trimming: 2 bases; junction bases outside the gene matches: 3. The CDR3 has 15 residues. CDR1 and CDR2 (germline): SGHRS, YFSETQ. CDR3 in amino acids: CASSLGQGGNQPQHF. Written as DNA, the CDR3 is TGCGCCAGCAGCCTAGGACAGGGGGGCAATCAGCCCCAGCATTTT.

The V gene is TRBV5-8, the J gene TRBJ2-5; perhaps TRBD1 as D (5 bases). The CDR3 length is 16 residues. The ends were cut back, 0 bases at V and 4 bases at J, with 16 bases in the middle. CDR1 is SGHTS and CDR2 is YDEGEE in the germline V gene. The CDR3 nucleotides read TGTGCCAGCAGCTTGGGGGCCAGGGTGTTAGGAGAGACCCAGTACTTC. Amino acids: CASSLGARVLGETQYF. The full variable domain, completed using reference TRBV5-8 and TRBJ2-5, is EAGVTQSPTHLIKTRGQQATLRCSPISGHTSVYWYQQALGLGLQFLLWYDEGEERNRGNFPPRFSGRQFPNYSSELNVNALELEDSALYLCASSLGARVLGETQYFGPGTRLLVL.

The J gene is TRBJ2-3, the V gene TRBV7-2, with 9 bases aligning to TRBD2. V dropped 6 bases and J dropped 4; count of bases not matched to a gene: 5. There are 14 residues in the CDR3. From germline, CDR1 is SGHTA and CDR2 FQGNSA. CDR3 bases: TGTGCCAGCAGTTGGCGGGGGGGGCCAGATACGCAGTATTTT. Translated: CASSWRGGPDTQYF.